This T cell receptor beta chain is from a study of CD8 T cells in Susac syndrome. RNA, at about 0.45 to 1 ug, was reverse transcribed with random hexamers. Via MiXCR, TCRdb re-called the immunoSEQ multiplex PCR reads, giving one row per CDR3 protein. The data contain around 99,000 distinct CDR3 sequences, roughly 95% of them seen just once; the ten biggest clones take up roughly 0.099%. The CDR3 spans 12 residues. The V gene lost 4 bases and the J gene lost 13 bases, with 15 bases spanning the gap. CDR1 SGHRS and CDR2 YFSETQ come from the germline V gene. The chain employs TRBV5-1 and TRBJ2-1; D ambiguous. The clonotype was recovered from a human donor in good health. Sequencing was carried out using CD4+ T cells from PBMCs. The CDR3 bases are TGCGCCAGCAGCCTATCGGATTCTACACAGTTCTTC. Translation: CASSLSDSTQFF. The full variable domain, in which reference TRBV5-1 and TRBJ2-1 provide the parts outside the CDR3, is KAGVTQTPRYLIKTRGQQVTLSCSPISGHRSVSWYQQTPGQGLQFLFEYFSETQRNKGNFPGRFSGRQFSNSRSEMNVSTLELGDSALYLCASSLSDSTQFFGPGTRLTVL.